This T cell receptor beta chain emerged from a study of radiotherapy plus CTLA-4 blockade in lung cancer. The method was immunoSEQ multiplex PCR; TCRdb's version includes in-frame clones alone and lacks a portion of them. The sample holds over 60,000 clones, around nine tenths seen once. The source material was peripheral blood, sampled from a patient treated with radiotherapy plus ipilimumab. The receptor was isolated from a human donor with non-small cell lung cancer that progressed on radiotherapy plus ipilimumab.

The CDR3 nucleotides are TGCGCCAGCAGCTCCTCCCCCTCCCCCTACGAGCAGTACTTC. This codes for CASSSSPSPYEQYF. This rearrangement joins TRBV5-1 to TRBJ2-7; D remains unclear. CDR1 SGHRS and CDR2 YFSETQ come from the germline V gene. V was trimmed by 3 bases and J by 2 bases, leaving 12 bases between them. The CDR3 totals 14 residues.